A selection of T cell receptor beta chains follows, all from one sample in a study of blood T cell repertoires in COVID-19. Sequencing used immunoSEQ multiplex PCR; TCRdb keeps in-frame clones, though not all of them. This sample has around 150,000 clones; over 80% occur once, and the top ten carry roughly 4%. Material for sequencing was peripheral blood. These receptors came from a woman aged 60-75 years who had recovered from COVID-19. The CDR3 runs from the conserved cysteine through the conserved F or W. D genes are given only for firm matches.

TRBV28	TRBD1	TRBJ1-1	CASIGQGVTMNTEAFF
TRBV7-3	.	TRBJ1-1	CASSSGTPNTEAFF
TRBV29-1	TRBD2	TRBJ2-3	CSVDVRGGTDTQYF
TRBV20-1	TRBD2	TRBJ2-5	CSASIRRGQETQYF
TRBV5-5	TRBD2	TRBJ2-1	CASSLERGGGQFF
TRBV15	TRBD1	TRBJ1-3	CATSREDRVRNTIYF
TRBV5-1	TRBD1	TRBJ2-7	CASRNDRASDEQYF
TRBV19	TRBD1	TRBJ2-7	CASSLRRTGGYEQYF
TRBV2	.	TRBJ1-6	CASTLTGTHNSPLHF
TRBV4-3	TRBD2	TRBJ2-1	CASSQDGRGGYNEQFF
TRBV29-1	TRBD1	TRBJ2-5	CSLSRTGAETQYF
TRBV6-1	.	TRBJ2-7	CASSENSLIHEQYF
TRBV11-2	.	TRBJ2-5	CASSRSTETQYF
TRBV28	.	TRBJ2-5	CASRDSAQETQYF
TRBV2	TRBD2	TRBJ2-1	CAAEASGLNEQFF
TRBV27	.	TRBJ2-3	CASRASATDTQYF
TRBV3-1/TRBV3-2	TRBD2	TRBJ2-3	CASSWGLAVDTDTQYF
TRBV5-5	.	TRBJ1-2	CASSSSIGQSNYGYTF
TRBV12-3/TRBV12-4	.	TRBJ2-5	CASSWGEGETQYF
TRBV2	TRBD1	TRBJ1-6	CASSEATGGFSPLHF
TRBV5-6	.	TRBJ2-7	CASSFLGQQYF
TRBV5-8	TRBD2	TRBJ2-5	CASSPGQRGEETQYF
TRBV4-3	.	TRBJ2-3	CASSQGRLGGATDTQYF
TRBV3-1/TRBV3-2	TRBD1	TRBJ2-7	CASRQGSEQYF
TRBV7-9	.	TRBJ2-2	CASSTDRTGGGELFF
TRBV24-1	TRBD2	TRBJ2-3	CATSSGGASGTDTQYF
TRBV7-2	.	TRBJ2-4	CASSLGHPANIQYF
TRBV9	TRBD1	TRBJ1-6	CASSPDRGWDYNSPLHF
TRBV2	TRBD1	TRBJ2-5	CASSEQHRGQETQYF
TRBV4-1	.	TRBJ1-6	CASSQGPAAQGQSPLHF
TRBV5-1	.	TRBJ2-5	CASSLREQTGRETQYF
TRBV3-1/TRBV3-2	TRBD2	TRBJ2-5	CASRLAGQETQYF
TRBV28	.	TRBJ1-4	CASSSLTLDEKLFF
TRBV13	TRBD2	TRBJ2-1	CASSFEGLAGNNEQFF
TRBV3-1/TRBV3-2	.	TRBJ2-7	CASSQRHAGSHEQYF
TRBV5-4	TRBD2	TRBJ2-5	CASSTRLAGEETQYF
TRBV6-5	.	TRBJ1-2	CAVSGAGYGYTF
TRBV28	.	TRBJ1-1	CASSPTNGGVTEAFF
TRBV6-6	TRBD1	TRBJ1-1	CASSHDRGSTEAFF
TRBV6-5	.	TRBJ1-1	CASMRVQGTEAFF
TRBV6-5	TRBD1	TRBJ2-2	CASSYSRTGATGELFF
TRBV5-1	.	TRBJ2-5	CASSLQQKETQYF
TRBV24-1	.	TRBJ2-7	CATEGPGRSSYEQYF
TRBV5-1	TRBD1	TRBJ1-2	CASSTGTGLFGYTF
TRBV5-1	TRBD1	TRBJ1-4	CASSLGQGIEKLFF
TRBV10-1	.	TRBJ2-1	CASSPEPDRYNEQFF
TRBV5-1	.	TRBJ1-2	CASSLDRRSYGYTF
TRBV5-1	TRBD2	TRBJ2-2	CASSFTSGGAGELFF
TRBV18	TRBD1	TRBJ1-6	CASSLTGGYNSPLHF
TRBV4-2	.	TRBJ2-1	CASSQSLGGYDEQFF
TRBV18	.	TRBJ2-7	CASSPVGVYEQYF
TRBV27	.	TRBJ1-5	CASRGVDASNQPQHF
TRBV21-1	.	TRBJ2-5	CASSVRGLEETQYF